This T cell receptor (beta chain) stems from a study of T cells in Graves' hyperthyroidism and ophthalmopathy. Study at large: The initial diagnosis was the point when peripheral blood was collected, ahead of any treatment.

From RNA transcripts, TCR beta CDR3 regions were amplified. The study used the HTBI primer set for a first-round RT-PCR of the TCR CDR3. Using its own MiXCR run on the multiplex PCR reads, TCRdb lists one record per CDR3 protein. The table lists a few hundred thousand distinct CDR3 sequences, just under 25% of them singletons. Among the patients, aged 18 to 65, hyperthyroidism was newly diagnosed and had lasted under 2 months. This clonotype was picked up many times. The clonotype comes from a middle-aged man with Graves' hyperthyroidism. Sequenced: blood.

The CDR3 DNA reads TGCAGTGCTACGACTAGCGGAGGCACAGATACGCAGTATTTT. Protein: CSATTSGGTDTQYF. V is TRBV20-1 and J is TRBJ2-3; 9 bases fit TRBD2. The CDR3 spans 14 residues. The germline gives CDR1 DFQATT, CDR2 SNEGSKA (reference sequence). Losses at the gene ends were 4 bases for V and 1 base for J; bases not matched to a gene: 3.